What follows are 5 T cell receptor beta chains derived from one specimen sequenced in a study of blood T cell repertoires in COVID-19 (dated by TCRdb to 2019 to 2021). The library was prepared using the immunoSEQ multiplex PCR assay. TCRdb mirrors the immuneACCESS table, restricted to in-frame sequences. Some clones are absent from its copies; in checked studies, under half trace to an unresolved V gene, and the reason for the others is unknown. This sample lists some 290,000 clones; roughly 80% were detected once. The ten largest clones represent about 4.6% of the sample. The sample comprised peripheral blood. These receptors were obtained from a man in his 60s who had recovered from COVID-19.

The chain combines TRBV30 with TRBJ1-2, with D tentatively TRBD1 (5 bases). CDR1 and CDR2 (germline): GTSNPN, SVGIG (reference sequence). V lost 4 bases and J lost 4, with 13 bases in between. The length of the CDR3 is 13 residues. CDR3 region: CAWKFFGAYGYTF. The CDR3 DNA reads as TGTGCCTGGAAGTTTTTTGGGGCCTATGGCTACACCTTC. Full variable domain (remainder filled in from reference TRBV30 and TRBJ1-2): SQTIHQWPATLVQPVGSPLSLECTVEGTSNPNLYWYRQAAGRGLQLLFYSVGIGQISSEVPQNLSASRPQDRQFILSSKKLLLSDSGFYLCAWKFFGAYGYTFGSGTRLTVV.

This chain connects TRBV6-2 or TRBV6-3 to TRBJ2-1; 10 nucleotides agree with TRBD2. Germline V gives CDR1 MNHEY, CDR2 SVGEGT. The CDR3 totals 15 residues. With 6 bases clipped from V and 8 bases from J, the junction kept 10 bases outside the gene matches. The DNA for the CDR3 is TGTGCCAGCAGCCCCTCAGCGGGAGGGCCGTATGAGCAGTTCTTC. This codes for CASSPSAGGPYEQFF.

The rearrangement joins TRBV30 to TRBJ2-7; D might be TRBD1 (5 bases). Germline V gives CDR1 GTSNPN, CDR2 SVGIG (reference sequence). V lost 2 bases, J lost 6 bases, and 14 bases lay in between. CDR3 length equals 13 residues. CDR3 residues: CAWSRGIGPEQYF. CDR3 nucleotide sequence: TGTGCCTGGAGTAGGGGTATTGGACCCGAGCAGTACTTC.

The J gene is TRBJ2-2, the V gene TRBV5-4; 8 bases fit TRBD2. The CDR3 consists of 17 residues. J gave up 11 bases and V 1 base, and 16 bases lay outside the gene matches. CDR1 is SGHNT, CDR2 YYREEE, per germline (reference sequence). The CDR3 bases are TGTGCCAGCAGCTTGCGGGGGGGCATCCCGCCCCAGGTCGAGCTGTTTTTT. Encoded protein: CASSLRGGIPPQVELFF. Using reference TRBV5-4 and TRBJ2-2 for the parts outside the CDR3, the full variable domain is ETGVTQSPTHLIKTRGQQVTLRCSSQSGHNTVSWYQQALGQGPQFIFQYYREEENGRGNFPPRFSGLQFPNYSSELNVNALELDDSALYLCASSLRGGIPPQVELFFGEGSRLTVL.

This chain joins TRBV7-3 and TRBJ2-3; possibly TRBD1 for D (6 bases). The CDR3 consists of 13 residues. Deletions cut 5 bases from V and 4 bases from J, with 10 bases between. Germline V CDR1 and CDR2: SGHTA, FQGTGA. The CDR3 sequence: CASSEGVADTQYF. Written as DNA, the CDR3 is TGTGCCAGCAGCGAGGGGGTCGCAGATACGCAGTATTTT.